These T cell receptor beta chains were read from a single sample in a study of vaccination and CD4 T cells after COVID-19. No cognate antigen is known for these TCRs. TCRdb used MiXCR to reprocess the PCR reads, holding one entry per CDR3 protein. The table includes about 18,000 distinct CDR3 sequences, 50% detected once. Material: CD4+ T cells from blood, cultured in vitro. The receptors stem from a human donor who had recovered from COVID-19. The CDR3 runs from the conserved cysteine through the conserved F or W. A D gene is named only where the DNA matches it firmly. Clone size is not always given. Where it is, it says once, few, many or a class for expanded clones.

TRBD1	TRBV30	NA	TRBJ1-5	CAWSPGRTGGNQPQHF	TGTGCCTGGAGTCCTGGACGGACAGGTGGGAATCAGCCCCAGCATTTT
TRBD2	TRBV6-2/TRBV6-3	NA	TRBJ2-5	CASSRDYKETQYF	TGTGCCAGCAGCCGGGACTACAAAGAGACCCAGTACTTC
NA	TRBV2	NA	TRBJ1-1	CASSESSEAFF	TGTGCCAGCAGTGAGTCAAGTGAAGCTTTCTTT
TRBD2	TRBV6-5	NA	TRBJ2-1	CASSYPLAGGISSYNEQFF	TGTGCCAGCAGTTATCCACTAGCGGGAGGGATTTCCTCCTACAATGAGCAGTTCTTC
NA	TRBV2	NA	TRBJ1-2	CASSREGPVGDGYTF	TGTGCCAGCAGTAGGGAAGGCCCCGTAGGGGATGGCTACACCTTC
NA	TRBV20-1	NA	TRBJ1-5	CSARSQLGQPQHF	TGCAGTGCTAGAAGTCAGTTAGGACAGCCCCAGCATTTT
NA	TRBV20-1	NA	TRBJ1-2	CSARDRGFSAGYTF	TGCAGTGCTAGAGATCGGGGTTTCTCTGCCGGCTACACCTTC
NA	TRBV27	NA	TRBJ1-2	CASSSWEGAAMDF	TGTGCCAGCAGTTCCTGGGAAGGGGCAGCCATGGACTTC
NA	TRBV2	few	TRBJ1-2	CASNGGGFLGGYTF	TGTGCCAGCAATGGCGGCGGTTTCCTGGGGGGCTACACCTTC
NA	TRBV28	NA	TRBJ2-5	CASSFTGRETQYF	TGTGCCAGCAGTTTCACAGGGCGGGAGACCCAGTACTTC
TRBD1	TRBV12-3/TRBV12-4	few	TRBJ1-1	CASRRGPHYTEAFF	TGTGCCAGCAGAAGGGGGCCCCACTACACTGAAGCTTTCTTT
TRBD2	TRBV20-1	few	TRBJ2-7	CSAFGRFGEQYF	TGCAGTGCCTTCGGGAGGTTCGGCGAGCAGTACTTC
TRBD2	TRBV11-3	NA	TRBJ2-3	CASSGRTSGTDTQYF	TGTGCCAGCAGCGGCAGGACTAGCGGCACAGATACGCAGTATTTT
TRBD2	TRBV7-2	NA	TRBJ2-1	CASSSRLAGNEQFF	TGTGCCAGCAGCTCTCGACTAGCTGGCAATGAGCAGTTCTTC
NA	TRBV24-1	NA	TRBJ1-1	CATRPRGGTTEAFF	TGTGCCACCAGACCCAGGGGCGGGACCACTGAAGCTTTCTTT
NA	TRBV3-1	NA	TRBJ1-2	CASSQDHRVSGYTF	TGTGCCAGCAGCCAAGATCACAGGGTGTCTGGCTACACCTTC
NA	TRBV19	NA	TRBJ1-5	CASSIGWGYSNQPQHF	TGTGCCAGTAGTATTGGTTGGGGGTATAGCAATCAGCCCCAGCATTTT
NA	TRBV7-2	medium-sized	TRBJ2-2	CASSPLLGTGELFF	TGTGCCAGCAGCCCCCTCTTAGGTACCGGGGAGCTGTTTTTT
NA	TRBV25-1	NA	TRBJ2-6	CASDSSGANVLTF	TGTGCCAGCGATAGTAGTGGGGCCAACGTCCTGACTTTC
NA	TRBV7-3	once	TRBJ2-3	CASSSSISGTDTQYF	TGTGCCAGCAGCTCTTCAATATCGGGGACAGATACGCAGTATTTT
NA	TRBV7-9	NA	TRBJ2-2	CASSLGGARRDTGELFF	TGTGCCAGCAGCTTAGGTGGCGCCCGGCGGGACACCGGGGAGCTGTTTTTT
TRBD1	TRBV9	NA	TRBJ1-5	CASGPGTGGRQPQHF	TGTGCCAGCGGGCCGGGGACAGGGGGCAGACAGCCCCAGCATTTT
TRBD1	TRBV4-3	NA	TRBJ1-5	CASSFTGGGQPQHF	TGCGCCAGCAGCTTCACAGGGGGCGGACAGCCCCAGCATTTT
TRBD1	TRBV30	NA	TRBJ1-1	CALTGTGGFYTEAFF	TGTGCCTTAACCGGGACAGGGGGCTTCTACACTGAAGCTTTCTTT
NA	TRBV27	NA	TRBJ1-1	CASSFGGMDTEAFF	TGTGCCAGCAGTTTTGGGGGAATGGACACTGAAGCTTTCTTT
NA	TRBV30	NA	TRBJ1-2	CAWSGTANYGYTF	TGTGCCTGGAGTGGGACAGCTAACTATGGCTACACCTTC
NA	TRBV7-3	NA	TRBJ2-2	CASSSGTRIGELFF	TGTGCCAGCAGCTCCGGGACACGGATCGGGGAGCTGTTTTTT
TRBD1	TRBV20-1	few	TRBJ1-2	CSAQGEIYGYTF	TGCAGTGCCCAGGGGGAGATCTATGGCTACACCTTC
NA	TRBV7-9	NA	TRBJ1-1	CASSQKQGIRNTEAFF	TGTGCCAGCAGTCAAAAACAGGGCATCAGGAACACTGAAGCTTTCTTT
NA	TRBV5-1	few	TRBJ1-1	CASSLNSGVGTEAFF	TGCGCCAGCAGCTTGAACTCAGGAGTGGGGACTGAAGCTTTCTTT
NA	TRBV20-1	NA	TRBJ2-5	CSAFVTFQEETQYF	TGCAGTGCCTTCGTTACCTTTCAGGAAGAGACCCAGTACTTC
NA	TRBV7-2	NA	TRBJ1-3	CASSTQLGSGNTIYF	TGTGCCAGCAGCACGCAACTGGGCTCTGGAAACACCATATATTTT
NA	TRBV20-1	NA	TRBJ1-2	CSARENWDGYTF	TGCAGTGCTAGAGAGAATTGGGATGGCTACACCTTC
NA	TRBV11-1	NA	TRBJ2-2	CASTRTLVAQSPGELFF	TGTGCCAGCACGCGGACGCTAGTCGCACAGAGTCCCGGGGAGCTGTTTTTT
NA	TRBV12-3/TRBV12-4	few	TRBJ1-1	CASTKGGGETEAFF	TGTGCCAGCACCAAGGGGGGAGGGGAAACTGAAGCTTTCTTT
NA	TRBV10-3	NA	TRBJ1-6	CAISPGSYNSPLHF	TGTGCCATCAGCCCTGGCTCCTATAATTCACCCCTCCACTTT
NA	TRBV5-4	once	TRBJ2-5	CASSPKARGAGETQYF	TGTGCCAGCAGCCCGAAGGCGAGGGGCGCCGGAGAGACCCAGTACTTC